This is a list of T cell receptor beta chains from one sample in a study of Ad26.COV2.S vaccination and SARS-CoV-2 variants. Measured with immunoSEQ multiplex PCR; TCRdb has only the in-frame clones, and not every one. The sample yields hundreds of thousands of clones, approximately 86% seen once. Source: peripheral blood, taken in a trial of Ad26.COV2.S vaccine versus placebo. The receptors come from a person aged 18 to 59 who received the Ad26.COV2.S COVID-19 vaccine or a placebo. CDR3s include the opening cysteine and the closing phenylalanine or tryptophan. The order of the fields is V gene, D gene, J gene, clone size, CDR3 protein, CDR3 DNA. D genes are given only for firm matches. Size is stated for part of the rows, as once, few or many counts, or as a class when the clone is expanded.

V gene: TRBV24-1
D gene: -
J gene: TRBJ2-7
clone size: once
CDR3 protein: CATSETSSYEQYF
CDR3 DNA: TGTGCCACCAGTGAGACGAGCTCCTACGAGCAGTACTTC

V gene: TRBV18
D gene: -
J gene: TRBJ1-1
clone size: -
CDR3 protein: CASSPGRGTEAFF
CDR3 DNA: TGTGCCAGCTCACCGGGGCGGGGGACTGAAGCTTTCTTT

V gene: TRBV6-5
D gene: -
J gene: TRBJ1-2
clone size: -
CDR3 protein: CASTATPNYGYTF
CDR3 DNA: TGTGCCAGCACAGCCACCCCTAACTATGGCTACACCTTC

V gene: TRBV4-3
D gene: -
J gene: TRBJ2-3
clone size: -
CDR3 protein: CASSQYAGGDTQYF
CDR3 DNA: TGCGCCAGCAGCCAATATGCGGGTGGGGATACGCAGTATTTT

V gene: TRBV6-2/TRBV6-3
D gene: -
J gene: TRBJ2-5
clone size: -
CDR3 protein: CASSYGLASQETQYF
CDR3 DNA: TGTGCCAGCAGTTACGGTTTGGCATCACAAGAGACCCAGTACTTC

V gene: TRBV19
D gene: -
J gene: TRBJ2-1
clone size: -
CDR3 protein: CASSLEGVSFGYNEQFF
CDR3 DNA: TGTGCCAGTAGTTTGGAGGGAGTGAGTTTCGGGTACAATGAGCAGTTCTTC

V gene: TRBV7-2
D gene: -
J gene: TRBJ2-7
clone size: -
CDR3 protein: CASSPPGPYEQYF
CDR3 DNA: TGTGCCAGCAGCCCCCCCGGGCCCTACGAGCAGTACTTC

V gene: TRBV6-5
D gene: -
J gene: TRBJ2-3
clone size: -
CDR3 protein: CASRSGQSTDTQYF
CDR3 DNA: TGTGCCAGCAGATCTGGACAGTCCACAGATACGCAGTATTTT

V gene: TRBV29-1
D gene: -
J gene: TRBJ2-6
clone size: once
CDR3 protein: CSVGPRSGANVLTF
CDR3 DNA: TGCAGCGTTGGTCCTCGCTCTGGGGCCAACGTCCTGACTTTC

V gene: TRBV30
D gene: -
J gene: TRBJ1-1
clone size: -
CDR3 protein: CAWSTGVANTEAFF
CDR3 DNA: TGTGCCTGGAGTACCGGCGTTGCGAACACTGAAGCTTTCTTT

V gene: TRBV6-2/TRBV6-3
D gene: TRBD2
J gene: TRBJ2-7
clone size: once
CDR3 protein: CASSYGLAGVYEQYF
CDR3 DNA: TGTGCCAGCAGTTACGGCCTAGCGGGAGTGTACGAGCAGTACTTC

V gene: TRBV25-1
D gene: -
J gene: TRBJ2-1
clone size: -
CDR3 protein: CASSESWGGGFDEQFF
CDR3 DNA: TGTGCCAGCAGTGAATCGTGGGGAGGAGGATTCGATGAGCAGTTCTTC

V gene: TRBV4-2
D gene: -
J gene: TRBJ2-1
clone size: -
CDR3 protein: CASSQYGQTPNEQFF
CDR3 DNA: TGTGCCAGCAGCCAGTACGGCCAGACTCCCAATGAGCAGTTCTTC

V gene: TRBV2
D gene: -
J gene: TRBJ1-1
clone size: -
CDR3 protein: CASSERRGGNTEAFF
CDR3 DNA: TGTGCCAGCAGTGAACGGCGGGGGGGGAACACTGAAGCTTTCTTT

V gene: TRBV9
D gene: -
J gene: TRBJ2-1
clone size: few
CDR3 protein: CASSGVHEQFF
CDR3 DNA: TGTGCCAGCAGCGGAGTCCATGAGCAGTTCTTC

V gene: TRBV29-1
D gene: TRBD2
J gene: TRBJ2-4
clone size: -
CDR3 protein: CSATSGGTKNIQYF
CDR3 DNA: TGCAGCGCTACTAGCGGGGGAACCAAAAACATTCAGTACTTC

V gene: TRBV6-2/TRBV6-3
D gene: TRBD2
J gene: TRBJ2-7
clone size: -
CDR3 protein: CASSSERGGTYEQYF
CDR3 DNA: TGTGCCAGCAGTTCAGAGCGGGGGGGAACCTACGAGCAGTACTTC

V gene: TRBV7-3
D gene: -
J gene: TRBJ2-1
clone size: -
CDR3 protein: CASSLMSAGEQFF
CDR3 DNA: TGTGCCAGCAGCTTAATGTCAGCAGGTGAGCAGTTCTTC

V gene: TRBV19
D gene: TRBD1
J gene: TRBJ1-6
clone size: -
CDR3 protein: CASSTDRGRDNSPLHF
CDR3 DNA: TGTGCCAGTAGTACGGACAGGGGGCGGGATAATTCACCCCTCCACTTT

V gene: TRBV10-2
D gene: TRBD2
J gene: TRBJ2-3
clone size: -
CDR3 protein: CASRERGRDTQYF
CDR3 DNA: TGCGCCAGCAGGGAGCGGGGGAGAGATACGCAGTATTTT

V gene: TRBV12-3/TRBV12-4
D gene: -
J gene: TRBJ2-7
clone size: -
CDR3 protein: CASQSTWDEQYF
CDR3 DNA: TGTGCCAGCCAGTCCACTTGGGACGAGCAGTACTTC

V gene: TRBV6-5
D gene: TRBD2
J gene: TRBJ2-1
clone size: -
CDR3 protein: CASRYSGDSYNEQFF
CDR3 DNA: TGTGCCAGCAGGTATAGCGGGGACTCCTACAATGAGCAGTTCTTC

V gene: TRBV6-5
D gene: -
J gene: TRBJ1-2
clone size: -
CDR3 protein: CASRRQKQTGYTF
CDR3 DNA: TGTGCCAGCAGAAGACAGAAGCAGACTGGCTACACCTTC

V gene: TRBV7-2
D gene: -
J gene: TRBJ2-3
clone size: -
CDR3 protein: CASSLVASRGTDTQYF
CDR3 DNA: TGTGCCAGCAGCTTAGTTGCTAGCCGGGGCACAGATACGCAGTATTTT

V gene: TRBV5-1
D gene: -
J gene: TRBJ2-7
clone size: -
CDR3 protein: CASSLSGGSFYEQYF
CDR3 DNA: TGCGCCAGCAGCTTGTCCGGGGGCTCCTTCTACGAGCAGTACTTC

V gene: TRBV18
D gene: -
J gene: TRBJ1-6
clone size: -
CDR3 protein: CASSPQRTARDSPLHF
CDR3 DNA: TGTGCCAGCTCACCGCAAAGGACAGCCCGTGATTCACCCCTCCACTTT

V gene: TRBV6-1
D gene: -
J gene: TRBJ2-1
clone size: -
CDR3 protein: CASSEHTADNYNEQFF
CDR3 DNA: TGTGCCAGCAGTGAGCATACCGCCGACAACTACAATGAGCAGTTCTTC

V gene: TRBV6-2/TRBV6-3
D gene: -
J gene: TRBJ1-1
clone size: -
CDR3 protein: CASSYPRGGNTEAFF
CDR3 DNA: TGTGCCAGCAGTTACCCCCGGGGGGGCAACACTGAAGCTTTCTTT

V gene: TRBV2
D gene: -
J gene: TRBJ2-1
clone size: -
CDR3 protein: CASSENLGSVREQFF
CDR3 DNA: TGTGCCAGCAGTGAAAATTTGGGCAGTGTGAGGGAGCAGTTCTTC

V gene: TRBV6-4
D gene: TRBD1
J gene: TRBJ1-1
clone size: -
CDR3 protein: CASRDRDRSGTEAFF
CDR3 DNA: TGTGCCAGCAGAGACAGGGACAGATCAGGGACTGAAGCTTTCTTT

V gene: TRBV28
D gene: -
J gene: TRBJ1-2
clone size: -
CDR3 protein: CASNSLLRAPRYGYTF
CDR3 DNA: TGTGCCAGCAATTCCCTCCTCAGGGCCCCTCGCTATGGCTACACCTTC

V gene: TRBV7-6
D gene: TRBD1
J gene: TRBJ2-7
clone size: -
CDR3 protein: CASSLDDRGQEQYF
CDR3 DNA: TGTGCCAGCAGCTTAGACGACAGGGGGCAGGAGCAGTACTTC

V gene: TRBV28
D gene: -
J gene: TRBJ1-2
clone size: once
CDR3 protein: CASTDGGDGYTF
CDR3 DNA: TGTGCCAGCACCGACGGGGGGGATGGCTACACCTTC

V gene: TRBV28
D gene: -
J gene: TRBJ1-6
clone size: once
CDR3 protein: CASSSDMGTSPLHF
CDR3 DNA: TGTGCCAGCAGCTCAGACATGGGGACTTCACCCCTCCACTTT

V gene: TRBV10-1
D gene: TRBD1
J gene: TRBJ1-1
clone size: -
CDR3 protein: CASSATGVPKSFF
CDR3 DNA: TGCGCCAGCAGTGCGACAGGGGTACCTAAGTCTTTCTTT

V gene: TRBV4-3
D gene: -
J gene: TRBJ2-1
clone size: -
CDR3 protein: CASSQDRAGRGNEQFF
CDR3 DNA: TGCGCCAGCAGCCAAGACAGGGCGGGGCGGGGTAATGAGCAGTTCTTC

V gene: TRBV28
D gene: -
J gene: TRBJ1-1
clone size: once
CDR3 protein: CATADLDTEAFF
CDR3 DNA: TGTGCCACCGCGGACCTGGACACTGAAGCTTTCTTT

V gene: TRBV7-9
D gene: TRBD2
J gene: TRBJ2-3
clone size: once
CDR3 protein: CASSLPGLAADTQYF
CDR3 DNA: TGTGCCAGCAGCCTCCCGGGACTAGCGGCAGATACGCAGTATTTT

V gene: TRBV5-1
D gene: -
J gene: TRBJ2-1
clone size: -
CDR3 protein: CASSPLRGDLVNEQFF
CDR3 DNA: TGCGCCAGCAGCCCCCTCCGGGGCGATTTGGTAAATGAGCAGTTCTTC

V gene: TRBV25-1
D gene: -
J gene: TRBJ2-3
clone size: -
CDR3 protein: CASSYGDETDTQYF
CDR3 DNA: TGTGCCAGCAGTTACGGGGACGAAACAGATACGCAGTATTTT

V gene: TRBV10-3
D gene: -
J gene: TRBJ2-2
clone size: -
CDR3 protein: CAISLQGNTGELFF
CDR3 DNA: TGTGCCATCAGCCTCCAGGGTAACACCGGGGAGCTGTTTTTT